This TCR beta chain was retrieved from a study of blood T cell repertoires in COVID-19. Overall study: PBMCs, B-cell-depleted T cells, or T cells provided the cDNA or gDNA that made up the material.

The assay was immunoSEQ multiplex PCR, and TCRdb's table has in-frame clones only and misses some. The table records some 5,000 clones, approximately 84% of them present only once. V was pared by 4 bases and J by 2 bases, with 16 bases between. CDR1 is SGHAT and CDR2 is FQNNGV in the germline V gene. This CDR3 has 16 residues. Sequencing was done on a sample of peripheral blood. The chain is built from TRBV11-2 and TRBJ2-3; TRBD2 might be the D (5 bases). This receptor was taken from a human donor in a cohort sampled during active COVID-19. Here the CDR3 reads CASSSAAGSNTDTQYF. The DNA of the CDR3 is TGTGCCAGCAGCTCCGCCGCGGGCAGTAACACAGATACGCAGTATTTT.